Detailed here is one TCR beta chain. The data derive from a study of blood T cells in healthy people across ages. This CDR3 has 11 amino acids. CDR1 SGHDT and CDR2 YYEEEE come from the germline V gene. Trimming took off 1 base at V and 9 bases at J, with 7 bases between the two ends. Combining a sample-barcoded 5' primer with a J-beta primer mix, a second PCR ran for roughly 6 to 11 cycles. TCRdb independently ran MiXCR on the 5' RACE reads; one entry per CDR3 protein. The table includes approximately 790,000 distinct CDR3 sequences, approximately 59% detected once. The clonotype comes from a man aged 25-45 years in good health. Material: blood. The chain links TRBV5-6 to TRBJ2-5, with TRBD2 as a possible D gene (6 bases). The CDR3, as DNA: TGTGCCAGCAGCTTGACTAGCTCCCAGTACTTC. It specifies CASSLTSSQYF.